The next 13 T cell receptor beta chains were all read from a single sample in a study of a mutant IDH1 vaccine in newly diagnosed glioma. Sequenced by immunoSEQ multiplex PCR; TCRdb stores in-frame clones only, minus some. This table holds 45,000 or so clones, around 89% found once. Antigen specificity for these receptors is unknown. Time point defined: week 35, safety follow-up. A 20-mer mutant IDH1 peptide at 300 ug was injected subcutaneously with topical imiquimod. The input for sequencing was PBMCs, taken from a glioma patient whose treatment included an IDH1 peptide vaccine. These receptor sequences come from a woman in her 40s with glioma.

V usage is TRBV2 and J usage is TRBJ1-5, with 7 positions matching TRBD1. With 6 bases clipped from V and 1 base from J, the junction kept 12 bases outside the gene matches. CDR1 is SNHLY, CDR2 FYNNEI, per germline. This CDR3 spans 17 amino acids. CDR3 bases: TGTGCCAGCAGCGGGACAGTATCAGCACGGAGCAATCAGCCCCAGCATTTT. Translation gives CASSGTVSARSNQPQHF.

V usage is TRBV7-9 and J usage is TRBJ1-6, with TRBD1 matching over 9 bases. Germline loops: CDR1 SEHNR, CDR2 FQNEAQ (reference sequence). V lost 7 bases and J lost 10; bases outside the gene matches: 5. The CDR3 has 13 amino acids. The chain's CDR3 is CASKGTGRSPLHF. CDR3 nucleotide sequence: TGTGCCAGCAAAGGGACAGGGAGATCACCCCTCCACTTT.

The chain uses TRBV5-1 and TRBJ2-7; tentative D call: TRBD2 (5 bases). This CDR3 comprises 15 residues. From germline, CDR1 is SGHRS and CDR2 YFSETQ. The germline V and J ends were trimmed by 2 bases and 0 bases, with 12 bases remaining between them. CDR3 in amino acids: CASSFNSESSYEQYF. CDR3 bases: TGCGCCAGCAGCTTTAATAGCGAATCCTCCTACGAGCAGTACTTC.

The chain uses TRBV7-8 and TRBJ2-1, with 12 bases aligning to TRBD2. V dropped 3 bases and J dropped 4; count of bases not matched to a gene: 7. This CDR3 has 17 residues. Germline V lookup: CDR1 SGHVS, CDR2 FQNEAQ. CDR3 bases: TGTGCCAGCAGCTTGACTAGCGGGAGTTCCCAATACAATGAGCAGTTCTTC. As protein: CASSLTSGSSQYNEQFF.

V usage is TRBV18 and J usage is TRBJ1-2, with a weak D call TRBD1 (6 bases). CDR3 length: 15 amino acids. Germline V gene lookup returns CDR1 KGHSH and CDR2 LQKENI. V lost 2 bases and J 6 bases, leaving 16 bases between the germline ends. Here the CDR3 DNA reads TGTGCCAGCTCACCATTCTCCCGGGACAAAGATGGCTACACCTTC. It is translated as CASSPFSRDKDGYTF.

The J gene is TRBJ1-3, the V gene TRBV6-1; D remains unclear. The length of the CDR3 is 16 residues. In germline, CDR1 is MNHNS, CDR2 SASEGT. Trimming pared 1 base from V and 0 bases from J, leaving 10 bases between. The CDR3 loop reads CASSEGPRGSGNTIYF. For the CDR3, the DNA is TGTGCCAGCAGTGAAGGGCCGAGAGGCTCTGGAAACACCATATATTTT.

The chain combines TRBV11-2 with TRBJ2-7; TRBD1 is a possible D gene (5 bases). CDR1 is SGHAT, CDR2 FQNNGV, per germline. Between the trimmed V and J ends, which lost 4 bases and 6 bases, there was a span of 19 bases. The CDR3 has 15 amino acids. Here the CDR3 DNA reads TGTGCCAGCAGCTCCTCCCCCGGACACTTCTCCGAGCAGTACTTC. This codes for CASSSSPGHFSEQYF.

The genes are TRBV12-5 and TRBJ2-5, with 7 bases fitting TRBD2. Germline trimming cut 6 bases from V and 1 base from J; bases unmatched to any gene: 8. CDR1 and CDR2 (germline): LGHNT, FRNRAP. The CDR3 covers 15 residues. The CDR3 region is CASGGGSTGQETQYF. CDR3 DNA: TGTGCTAGTGGGGGGGGGAGCACGGGCCAAGAGACCCAGTACTTC. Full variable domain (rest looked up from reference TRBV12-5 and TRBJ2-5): DARVTQTPRHKVTEMGQEVTMRCQPILGHNTVFWYRQTMMQGLELLAYFRNRAPLDDSGMPKDRFSAEMPDATLATLKIQPSEPRDSAVYFCASGGGSTGQETQYFGPGTRLLVL.

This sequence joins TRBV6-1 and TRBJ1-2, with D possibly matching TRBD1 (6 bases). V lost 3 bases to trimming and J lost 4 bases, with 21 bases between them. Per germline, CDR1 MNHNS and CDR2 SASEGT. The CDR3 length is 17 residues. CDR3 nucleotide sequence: TGTGCCAGCAGTGACCAAACAGGGATTAGCGCCCGCTATGGCTACACCTTC. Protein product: CASSDQTGISARYGYTF.

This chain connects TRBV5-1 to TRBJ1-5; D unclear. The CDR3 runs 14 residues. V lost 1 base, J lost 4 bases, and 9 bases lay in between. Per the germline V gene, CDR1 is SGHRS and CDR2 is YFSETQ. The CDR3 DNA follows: TGCGCCAGCAGCTTGTCGGAGGGTAATCAGCCCCAGCATTTT. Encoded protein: CASSLSEGNQPQHF.

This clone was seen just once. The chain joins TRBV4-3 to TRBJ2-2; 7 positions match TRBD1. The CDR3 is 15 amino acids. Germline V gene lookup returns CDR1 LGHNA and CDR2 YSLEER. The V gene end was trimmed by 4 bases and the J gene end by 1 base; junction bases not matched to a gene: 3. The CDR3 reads CASSPTGENTGELFF. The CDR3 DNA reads TGCGCCAGCAGCCCCACAGGGGAGAACACCGGGGAGCTGTTTTTT.

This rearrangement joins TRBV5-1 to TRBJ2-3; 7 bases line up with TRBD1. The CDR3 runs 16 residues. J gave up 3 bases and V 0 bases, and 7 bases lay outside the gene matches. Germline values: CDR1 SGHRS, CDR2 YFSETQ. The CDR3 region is CASSLVVGTATDTQYF. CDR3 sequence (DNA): TGCGCCAGCAGCTTGGTTGTTGGGACAGCTACAGATACGCAGTATTTT.

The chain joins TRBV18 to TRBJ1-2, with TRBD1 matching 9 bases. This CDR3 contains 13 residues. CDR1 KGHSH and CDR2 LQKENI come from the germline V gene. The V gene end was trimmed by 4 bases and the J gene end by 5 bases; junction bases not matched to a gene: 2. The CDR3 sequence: CASSRDREYGYTF. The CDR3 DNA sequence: TGTGCCAGCTCACGGGACAGGGAGTATGGCTACACCTTC.